This TCR beta chain was recorded in a study of blood T cell repertoires in COVID-19. From germline, CDR1 is SGDLS and CDR2 YYNGEE. The V gene end was trimmed by 0 bases and the J gene end by 0 bases; junction bases not matched to a gene: 8. CDR3 length equals 19 residues. Study processing details: Reference gene primer amplification in the assay estimated nucleated cell counts. TCRdb keeps only in-frame clones here, not all; method: immunoSEQ multiplex PCR. V and J calls and clone size are given by that table; D and trimming were obtained from the DNA. Of roughly 190,000 clones listed, more than 85% are singletons.

Sequenced sample: peripheral blood. This TCR was sampled from a man under 40 with acute or convalescent COVID-19. The V and J genes are TRBV9 and TRBJ2-6, with 8 positions matching TRBD1. The CDR3 spells CASSVERDRIFSGANVLTF. The CDR3 DNA is TGTGCCAGCAGCGTAGAACGGGACAGGATCTTCTCTGGGGCCAACGTCCTGACTTTC. The variable domain in full, with the rest retrieved from reference TRBV9 and TRBJ2-6, is DSGVTQTPKHLITATGQRVTLRCSPRSGDLSVYWYQQSLDQGLQFLIQYYNGEERAKGNILERFSAQQFPDLHSELNLSSLELGDSALYFCASSVERDRIFSGANVLTFGAGSRLTVL.